This entry lists 3 T cell receptor beta chains sequenced from one sample in a study of blood T cell repertoires in COVID-19. Libraries were prepared by immunoSEQ multiplex PCR; TCRdb keeps only in-frame clonotypes and omits some of them. The repertoire holds more than 200,000 clones, with 86% as singletons. Sequenced: peripheral blood. Receptor source: a man aged 50 to 59 with COVID-19, enrolled during active disease.

This chain links TRBV5-5 with TRBJ2-3, with D perhaps TRBD2 (6 bases). Germline CDR1 is SGHKS and CDR2 is YYEKEE (reference sequence). Trimming shortened V by 1 base and J by 3 bases, and 18 bases separated the two germline ends. This CDR3 spans 17 amino acids. The CDR3 region has the DNA TGTGCCAGCAGCTTGTGGGGGAGGTCTTTGGAAACAGATACGCAGTATTTT. It translates to CASSLWGRSLETDTQYF.

The chain joins TRBV15 to TRBJ2-7, with 7 bases aligning to TRBD2. After removal of 7 bases from V and 2 bases from J, the junction contained 8 bases not matched to a gene. This CDR3 has 14 residues. Germline values: CDR1 LNHNV, CDR2 YYDKDF (reference sequence). The CDR3 loop reads CATNPSGSTYEQYF. The CDR3 coding sequence is TGTGCCACCAACCCTAGCGGTTCTACCTACGAGCAGTACTTC. Looking up the rest from reference TRBV15 and TRBJ2-7 gives the full variable domain: DAMVIQNPRYQVTQFGKPVTLSCSQTLNHNVMYWYQQKSSQAPKLLFHYYDKDFNNEADTPDNFQSRRPNTSFCFLDIRSPGLGDTAMYLCATNPSGSTYEQYFGPGTRLTVT.

The CDR3 reads CASSSFRQGLSYEQYF. The DNA of the CDR3 is TGTGCCAGCAGCTCCTTCCGACAGGGACTCTCCTACGAGCAGTACTTC. J is TRBJ2-7 and V is TRBV11-2; TRBD1 is a possible D gene (7 bases). In germline, CDR1 is SGHAT, CDR2 FQNNGV. This CDR3 is 16 amino acids long. Trimming left V 4 bases short and J 0 bases short, with 16 bases between.